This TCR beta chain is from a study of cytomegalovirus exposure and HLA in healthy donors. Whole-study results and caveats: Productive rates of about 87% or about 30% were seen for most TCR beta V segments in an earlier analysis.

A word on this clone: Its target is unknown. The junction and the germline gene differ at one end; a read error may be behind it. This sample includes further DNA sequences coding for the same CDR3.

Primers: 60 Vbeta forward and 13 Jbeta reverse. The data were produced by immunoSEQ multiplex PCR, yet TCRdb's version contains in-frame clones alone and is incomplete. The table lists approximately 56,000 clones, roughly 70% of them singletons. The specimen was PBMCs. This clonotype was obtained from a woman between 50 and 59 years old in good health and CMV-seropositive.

The CDR3 DNA follows: TGTGCCAGCAGCGCGCGACTAGCGAACAACGAGCAGTTCTTC. This codes for CASSARLANNEQFF. The chain joins TRBV5-5 to TRBJ2-1; 8 nucleotides align to TRBD2. The V gene's germline CDR1 is SGHKS and CDR2 YYEKEE (reference sequence). CDR3 length equals 14 residues.